This paragraph covers one T cell receptor beta chain sequence. V shed 5 bases and J 11 bases; nucleotides not matched to a gene: 8. CDR1 SGHAT and CDR2 FQNNGV come from the germline V gene. This CDR3 has 14 residues. The assay was immunoSEQ multiplex PCR, and TCRdb's table has in-frame clones only and misses some. The profile shows about 33,000 clones, about 90% of them singletons. The source of the sample is a study of T cell changes during pregnancy in multiple sclerosis. Sample: CD4+ T cells from peripheral blood mononuclear cells, taken in the third trimester of pregnancy. The chain combines TRBV11-2 with TRBJ2-2, with 10 bases aligning to TRBD1. This TCR was sampled from a female donor in good health, enrolled as a control in a pregnancy study. The CDR3 bases are TGTGCCAGCAGCGACCGCCGGGACAGGGGAGAGCTGTTTTTT. This translates into CASSDRRDRGELFF.